The present T cell receptor (beta chain) was sequenced within a study of T cell repertoires in cytomegalovirus infection. Study background: From public TCR beta signatures came an indication of both CMV infection and matching HLA type.

As regards this clonotype: The antigen is not known.

This CDR3 spans 14 amino acids. The V end was cut by 0 bases, the J end by 2 bases, with 8 bases between. Germline CDR1 and CDR2: LNHNV and YYDKDF (reference sequence). MiXCR was run by TCRdb on the reads, yielding one entry per CDR3 protein. The sample has almost 550,000 distinct CDR3 sequences, 15% to 20% seen once. Broader study findings: HLA-C-restricted CMV clonotypes gave the most frequent clonotype in two of eight donors. Accumulated public TCR beta family frequency recognized individuals carrying CMV together with the relevant HLA.

The rearrangement joins TRBV15 to TRBJ2-7; D call uncertain. Material: CD8+ T cells from PBMCs. The receptor comes from a human donor in good health (CMV status not recorded). Some clones in this sample may be carry-over from other donors' samples. As DNA, the CDR3 is TGTGCCACCAGCAGAGATCTGATCACCTACGAGCAGTACTTC. It is translated as CATSRDLITYEQYF.